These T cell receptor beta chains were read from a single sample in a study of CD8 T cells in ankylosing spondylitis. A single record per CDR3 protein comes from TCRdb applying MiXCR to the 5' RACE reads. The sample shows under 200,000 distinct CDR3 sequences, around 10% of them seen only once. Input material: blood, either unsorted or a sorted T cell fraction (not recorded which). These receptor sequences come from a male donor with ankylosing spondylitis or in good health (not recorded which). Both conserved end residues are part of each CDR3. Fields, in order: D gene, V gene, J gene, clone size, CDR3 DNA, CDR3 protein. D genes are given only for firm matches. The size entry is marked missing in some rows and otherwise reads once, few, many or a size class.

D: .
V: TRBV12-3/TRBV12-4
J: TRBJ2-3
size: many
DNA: TGTGCCAGCAGTTTGTTCGCCTTAGATACGCAGTATTTT
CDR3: CASSLFALDTQYF

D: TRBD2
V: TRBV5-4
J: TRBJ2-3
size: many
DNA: TGTGCCAGCAGCCAGGCCGGGACTAGGGCGTCAGATACGCAGTATTTT
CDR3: CASSQAGTRASDTQYF

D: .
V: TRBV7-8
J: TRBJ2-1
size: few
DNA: TGTGCCAGCAGCCCAGGACCCGACAATGAGCAGTTCTTC
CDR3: CASSPGPDNEQFF

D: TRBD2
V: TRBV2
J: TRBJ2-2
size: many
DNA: TGTGCCAGCAGGGAGGGGACTATGAGTCAGACCGGGGAGCTGTTTTTT
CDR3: CASREGTMSQTGELFF

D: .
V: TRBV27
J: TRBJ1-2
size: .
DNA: TGTGCCAGCAGGACAGGAGACCCTAACTATGGCTACACCTTC
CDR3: CASRTGDPNYGYTF

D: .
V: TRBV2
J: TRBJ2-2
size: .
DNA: TGTGCCAGCAGTGAAGGCAGGGCGGGCACCGGGGAGCTGTTTTTT
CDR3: CASSEGRAGTGELFF

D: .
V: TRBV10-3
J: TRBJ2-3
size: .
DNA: TGTGCCATCAGTGACTCCGCCGCCCTACTTACGCAGTATTTT
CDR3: CAISDSAALLTQYF

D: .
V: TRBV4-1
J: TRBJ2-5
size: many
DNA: TGCGCCAGCAGCCAAGCGGACCAAGAGACCCAGTACTTC
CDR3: CASSQADQETQYF

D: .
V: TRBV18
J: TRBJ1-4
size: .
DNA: TGTGCCAGCTCACCAGCCTTAACTAATGAAAAACTGTTTTTT
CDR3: CASSPALTNEKLFF

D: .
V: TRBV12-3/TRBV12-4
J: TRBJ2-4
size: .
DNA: TGTGGCAGCAGCCCTAACCCCGCAGGGTGGGACATTCAGTACTTC
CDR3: CGSSPNPAGWDIQYF

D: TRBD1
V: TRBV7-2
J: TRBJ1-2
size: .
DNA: TGTGCCAGCAGCTTAGACAGGGGTAGCGGTGGCTACACCTTC
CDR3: CASSLDRGSGGYTF

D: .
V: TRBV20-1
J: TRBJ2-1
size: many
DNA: TGCAGTGCTATCGGAGGCGTCAATGAGCAGTTCTTC
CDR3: CSAIGGVNEQFF

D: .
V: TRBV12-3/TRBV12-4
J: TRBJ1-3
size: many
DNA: TGTGCCAGCAGTTTGTCCAGGGGTGGAAACACCATATATTTT
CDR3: CASSLSRGGNTIYF

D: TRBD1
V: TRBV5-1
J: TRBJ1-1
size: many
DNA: TGCGCCAGCAGCTTGGCCCAGACAGGGGGCAATACTGAAGCTTTCTTT
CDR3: CASSLAQTGGNTEAFF

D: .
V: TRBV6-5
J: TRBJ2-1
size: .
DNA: TGTGCCAGCAGTTACTCCGGGAGTACCTACAATGAGCAGTTCTTC
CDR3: CASSYSGSTYNEQFF

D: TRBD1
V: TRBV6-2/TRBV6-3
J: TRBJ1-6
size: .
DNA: TGTGCCAGCAGTTCCGACAGGGGGGGTTCACCCCTCCACTTT
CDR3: CASSSDRGGSPLHF

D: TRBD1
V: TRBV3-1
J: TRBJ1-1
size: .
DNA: TGTGCCAGCACCCCTGGGGACAGGGGGACTGAAGCTTTCTTT
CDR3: CASTPGDRGTEAFF

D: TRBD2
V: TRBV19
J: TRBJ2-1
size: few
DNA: TGTGCCAGTAGTTCACAAACTAGCGGAAATGAGCAGTTCTTC
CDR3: CASSSQTSGNEQFF

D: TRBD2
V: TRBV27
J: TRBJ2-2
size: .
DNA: TGTGCCAGCAGTCCATCCCTCCTAGCGGGGAACACCGGGGAGCTGTTTTTT
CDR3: CASSPSLLAGNTGELFF

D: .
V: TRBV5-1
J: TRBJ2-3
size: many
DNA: TGCGCCAGCAGCTTCACAGGCATGTTCACAGATACGCAGTATTTT
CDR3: CASSFTGMFTDTQYF

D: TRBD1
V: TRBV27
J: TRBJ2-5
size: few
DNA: TGTGCCAGCAGTGTGACAGGGGTTGGGGAGACCCAGTACTTC
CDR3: CASSVTGVGETQYF

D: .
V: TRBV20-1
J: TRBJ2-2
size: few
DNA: TGCAGTGCTAGAGATGGGCGGGGGAACACCGGGGAGCTGTTTTTT
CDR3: CSARDGRGNTGELFF

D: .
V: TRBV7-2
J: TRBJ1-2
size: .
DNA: TGTGTCAGCAGCCTCGTCCCCCGGGCCAACTATGGCTACACCTTC
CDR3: CVSSLVPRANYGYTF

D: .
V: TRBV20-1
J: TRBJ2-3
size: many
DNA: TGCAGTGCTAGAGTTACAGCGCCCACAGATACGCAGTATTTT
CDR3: CSARVTAPTDTQYF